These T cell receptor beta chains were read from a single sample in a study of neurological immune-mediated disorders. TCRdb re-called the 5' RACE reads with MiXCR, one entry per CDR3 protein. The sample includes roughly 27,000 distinct CDR3 sequences, roughly 20% of them seen just once. Sequencing input: PBMCs. These receptor sequences come from a woman in her sixties in good health. The CDR3 runs from the conserved cysteine through the conserved F or W.

TRBV5-1,TRBJ1-4,CASTRGSATNEKLFF
TRBV6-2/TRBV6-3,TRBJ2-3,CASKGRTRSTDTQYF
TRBV10-3,TRBJ2-1,CAIAGGTYNEQFF
TRBV6-4,TRBJ2-5,CASSDSRRFQTQYF
TRBV11-2,TRBJ2-3,CASSSGLSETDTQYF
TRBV20-1,TRBJ2-6,CSARGERSGANVLTF
TRBV24-1,TRBJ2-7,CATSEGPGGPYEQYF
TRBV4-1,TRBJ1-5,CASSQVNNQPQHF
TRBV7-9,TRBJ1-4,CASSSGQFQKLFF
TRBV6-6,TRBJ2-6,CASSSLRGPGQGASGANVLTF
TRBV7-2,TRBJ1-1,CASSYPGLKVKGHTEAFF
TRBV5-1,TRBJ2-7,CASSYYGQGDYEEQYF
TRBV7-2,TRBJ2-2,CASSLYPGQRNTGELFF
TRBV4-3,TRBJ2-3,CASSQDTISSTDTQYF
TRBV6-2/TRBV6-3,TRBJ2-1,CASSYSKRGASYNEQFF
TRBV7-6,TRBJ2-7,CASSSTGAGNYEQYF
TRBV25-1,TRBJ2-2,CASTGSAGELFF
TRBV28,TRBJ1-5,CASRTQGGNQPQHF
TRBV29-1,TRBJ2-5,CSVGGPMGGHQETQYF
TRBV7-9,TRBJ1-5,CASSRSPSQPQHF
TRBV12-3/TRBV12-4,TRBJ1-4,CASSLGTGREKLFF
TRBV28,TRBJ2-3,CASRNRDTQYF
TRBV6-5,TRBJ1-1,CASSYPGGGTEAFF
TRBV20-1,TRBJ2-3,CSASLNRGGYDTQYF
TRBV7-8,TRBJ2-3,CASSQSRFTQYF
TRBV28,TRBJ2-1,CASSSQPRGHNEQFF
TRBV20-1,TRBJ2-3,CSALPGLAGGGTDTQYF
TRBV5-1,TRBJ2-1,CASSLVAGPYNEQFF
TRBV20-1,TRBJ1-2,CSARPDRGYGYTF
TRBV15,TRBJ2-5,CATSGQAGASETQYF
TRBV6-8,TRBJ2-2,CASSSGEYGTGELFF
TRBV20-1,TRBJ2-7,CSAKWGSYEQYF
TRBV6-5,TRBJ2-3,CASSYGRTDTQYF
TRBV11-1,TRBJ2-5,CASRRSGGAPETQYF
TRBV5-1,TRBJ2-6,CASNPGQPTGANVLTF